Given below is one T cell receptor beta chain in context. The antigen remains undetermined. Method: immunoSEQ multiplex PCR; TCRdb's copy keeps in-frame clones and lacks some. The table includes some 130,000 clones, 92% detected once. The data stem from a study of T cell responses to AZD1222 COVID-19 vaccine. The study, taken as a whole, reports: Spike-specific TCRs gained breadth and depth after people received two AZD1222 doses.

Germline CDR1 reads SGHTA; CDR2 reads FQGNSA. The CDR3 has 16 amino acids. V was clipped by 5 bases and J by 2 bases; unmatched bases: 7. The chain carries TRBV7-2 and TRBJ2-7, with 12 bases that match TRBD2. The input for sequencing was peripheral blood, taken on day 0 of AZD1222 vaccination. This TCR derives from an adult in good health. The CDR3 nucleotides are TGTGCCAGCAGCCCCAGACTAGCGGGGGCCCCCTACGAGCAGTACTTC. Protein sequence: CASSPRLAGAPYEQYF.